A selection of T cell receptor beta chains follows, all from one sample in a study of blood T cell repertoires in COVID-19. Assay used: immunoSEQ multiplex PCR; TCRdb lists only in-frame clones, some missing. Altogether about 260,000 clones are present, around 84% being singletons, with the ten largest covering around 5%. The sample comprised peripheral blood. The receptors were gathered from a woman aged 55 to 70 with COVID-19, enrolled during active disease. CDR3s include the opening cysteine and the closing phenylalanine or tryptophan. Each record gives: V gene, D gene, J gene, CDR3 protein. D genes are given only for firm matches.

TRBV30	-	TRBJ2-7	CAWSVRWVGSSYEQYF
TRBV15	-	TRBJ2-3	CATSREQYTQYF
TRBV2	TRBD2	TRBJ2-2	CAVLAGYRTGELFF
TRBV5-1	TRBD2	TRBJ2-7	CASSPAGLAGEPYSYEQYF
TRBV27	-	TRBJ2-2	CASSLDRTTGELFF
TRBV7-2	-	TRBJ2-2	CASSLREVRTGELFF
TRBV5-8	-	TRBJ2-7	CASSPIRDGRQYF
TRBV7-8	-	TRBJ1-3	CASSLRDTIYF
TRBV28	-	TRBJ2-1	CASSSSQAYNEQFF
TRBV19	TRBD2	TRBJ2-1	CASNPGGSFNEQFF
TRBV19	-	TRBJ2-2	CASSIGGTANTGELFF
TRBV6-2/TRBV6-3	TRBD2	TRBJ2-7	CASSRGLDRTREYF